Sequencing of this T cell receptor (beta chain) was carried out in a study of T cell responses to AZD1222 COVID-19 vaccine. Study-wide points: Vaccine-related CD4 TCRs covered spike, predominating at 160-218 and 743-854.

About this clone: The antigen remains unidentified.

Clones were sequenced by immunoSEQ multiplex PCR, and TCRdb holds only the in-frame ones, with some missing. The sample gives some 97,000 clones, 70% to 90% of which show up once; around 15% is in the top ten. Sample: peripheral blood, taken on day 0 of AZD1222 vaccination. This TCR was recovered from an adult in good health.

The CDR3 sequence is CASSQEQGRDTIYF. The CDR3 DNA reads as TGTGCCAGCAGCCAGGAACAGGGTAGGGACACCATATATTTT. The J gene is TRBJ1-3, the V gene TRBV3-1 (or the pseudogene TRBV3-2); possible D gene TRBD1, 6 bases. The CDR3 totals 14 residues. Germline V gene lookup returns CDR1 LGHDT and CDR2 YNNKEL (reference sequence). The ends were cut back, 3 bases at V and 8 bases at J, with 14 bases in the middle.